Below, 2 T cell receptor beta chains from the same sample are listed, as sequenced in a study of long-term antiretroviral therapy in people with HIV. This was the immunoSEQ v3.0 assay at survey level. Profiled with immunoSEQ multiplex PCR; TCRdb holds only in-frame clones, not every one. Among tens of thousands of clones listed, 84% were seen once. The input for sequencing was unsorted PBMCs, taken 0.4 years after starting antiretroviral therapy. The receptors were sampled from a man aged 18 to 30 with HIV.

V gene TRBV7-2 combines with J gene TRBJ2-7; no firm D call. The CDR3 loop spans 18 amino acids. The germline V gene has CDR1 SGHTA and CDR2 FQGNSA. V gave up 1 base and J gave up 4 bases, with 23 bases separating them. The CDR3 bases are TGTGCCAGCAGCTTAGAATTCGGAGCCCCCCAAGGGCATTACGAGCAGTACTTC. Protein: CASSLEFGAPQGHYEQYF.

The chain combines TRBV28 with TRBJ2-2; 12 bases are a match to TRBD2. CDR3 length: 18 residues. Germline CDR1 MDHEN, CDR2 SYDVKM. V was pared by 7 bases and J by 7 bases, with 16 bases of the junction left unmatched. CDR3 coding DNA: TGTGCCAGCATGGGTGGGGCTAGCGGGAGGGCCCTCTTCGGGGAGCTGTTTTTT. Its protein is CASMGGASGRALFGELFF.